Following are 14 T cell receptor beta chains from one sample sequenced in a study of neurological immune-mediated disorders. TCRdb re-derived calls from the 5' RACE reads in MiXCR, one entry per CDR3 protein. The sample has about 48,000 distinct CDR3 sequences, 25% seen once. The specimen sequenced was PBMCs. The receptors shown here come from a woman aged 70 to 79 in good health.

The V and J genes are TRBV18 and TRBJ1-5; D gene uncertain. Germline V gene sequence: CDR1 KGHSH, CDR2 LQKENI. V was clipped by 6 bases and J by 7 bases, with 13 bases between them. The CDR3 is made up of 13 amino acids. This chain's CDR3 is CASSTSQNQPQHF. As DNA, the CDR3 is TGTGCCAGCTCGACCAGTCAGAACCAGCCCCAGCATTTT.

The table lists this clonotype with many counts. The gene calls are TRBV27 and TRBJ1-4, with 12 bases that match TRBD1. The CDR3 contains 17 residues. Looked up from germline, CDR1 is MNHEY and CDR2 is SMNVEV (reference sequence). Trimming took 6 bases from V and 10 from J; bases not matched to a gene: 15. DNA for the CDR3: TGTGCCAGCAGCTCCACACCGGGACAGGGGGCGTTTGGAAAACTGTTTTTT. Translating gives CASSSTPGQGAFGKLFF.

Concerning this clonotype itself: Sequence at one end of the junction differs from germline and may be a read error. The chain is built from TRBV27 and TRBJ1-5; TRBD1 is a possible D gene (6 bases). The CDR3 contains 15 residues. Germline V CDR1 and CDR2: MNHEY, SMNVEV (reference sequence). The DNA of the CDR3 is TGTGCCAGCAGGCAAAGGGGGTATAGCAATCAGCCCCAGAATTTT. As protein: CASRQRGYSNQPQNF.

CDR3 amino acids: CASSFRTTGTLSYEQYF. In DNA, the CDR3 is TGCGCCAGCAGCTTCCGGACAACCGGGACACTCTCCTACGAGCAGTACTTC. The rearrangement links TRBV5-1 to TRBJ2-7, with a possible D match to TRBD1 (6 bases). Germline-derived CDR1 and CDR2 are SGHRS and YFSETQ. The CDR3 is made up of 17 amino acids. V gave up 2 bases and J gave up 0 bases, with 18 bases separating them.

Many counts were recorded for this clonotype. V usage is TRBV12-3 or TRBV12-4 and J usage is TRBJ2-5; 12 positions match TRBD2. This CDR3 is built from 15 residues. V shed 5 bases and J 4 bases; nucleotides not matched to a gene: 5. The CDR3, as DNA: TGTGCCAGCAGTGAGGGGGGACTAGCGGGAGAGACCCAGTACTTC. It encodes CASSEGGLAGETQYF.

The table lists this clonotype with many counts. V usage is TRBV7-9 and J usage is TRBJ2-5; D may be TRBD2 (5 bases). Germline CDR1 and CDR2: SEHNR and FQNEAQ (reference sequence). The CDR3 length is 14 residues. V was clipped by 4 bases and J by 3 bases, with 12 bases between them. The chain's CDR3 is CASSSQTNKETQYF. Written as DNA, the CDR3 is TGTGCCAGCAGCTCGCAGACTAATAAAGAGACCCAGTACTTC.

Many counts were recorded for this clonotype. The CDR3: CSARRDRGSFKGPQHF. Written as DNA, the CDR3 is TGCAGTGCTAGGCGGGACAGGGGATCTTTTAAGGGACCCCAGCATTTT. The chain couples TRBV20-1 to TRBJ1-5; 10 nucleotides agree with TRBD1. Trimming removed 3 bases from V and 10 bases from J; junction bases left unmatched: 15. The CDR3 loop spans 16 amino acids. In germline, CDR1 is DFQATT, CDR2 SNEGSKA (reference sequence).

The chain is built from TRBV18 and TRBJ2-7; 12 nucleotides match TRBD1. Trimming cost V 4 bases and J 5 bases; bases outside gene matches: 12. This CDR3 contains 17 residues. CDR1 KGHSH and CDR2 LQKENI come from the germline V gene. CDR3 DNA sequence: TGTGCCAGCTCACTAAGGCACACGGGACAGGGGGCCGACGAGCAGTACTTC. Its translation is CASSLRHTGQGADEQYF.

This clonotype appeared a single time. The chain combines TRBV28 with TRBJ2-7, with D possibly matching TRBD1 (5 bases). The CDR3 consists of 13 residues. Trimming cost V 5 bases and J 5 bases, with 13 bases left between them. Germline CDR1 reads MDHEN; CDR2 reads SYDVKM. CDR3 residues: CASSPTGYHEQYV. The CDR3, as DNA: TGTGCCAGCAGTCCCACAGGATACCACGAGCAGTACGTC.

The chain uses TRBV7-2 and TRBJ2-5; 8 positions agree with TRBD1. The CDR3 totals 14 residues. Germline V CDR1 and CDR2: SGHTA, FQGNSA. The ends lost 5 bases at V and 4 bases at J; junction bases unmatched: 6. The CDR3 protein is CASSLGQAGETQYF. In DNA, the CDR3 is TGTGCCAGCAGCCTGGGACAGGCGGGAGAGACCCAGTACTTC.

This clonotype came up many times. The chain joins TRBV29-1 to TRBJ1-5; D gene ambiguous. Per the germline V gene, CDR1 is SQVTM and CDR2 is ANQGSEA. Trimming stripped 7 bases from V and 5 bases from J, with 12 bases between. The CDR3 sequence is 12 residues long. Here the CDR3 reads CSAGEGDQPQHF. CDR3 in DNA: TGCAGCGCCGGGGAGGGAGATCAGCCCCAGCATTTT. Full variable domain (outside the CDR3, taken from reference TRBV29-1 and TRBJ1-5): SAVISQKPSRDICQRGTSLTIQCQVDSQVTMMFWYRQQPGQSLTLIATANQGSEATYESGFVIDKFPISRPNLTFSTLTVSNMSPEDSSIYLCSAGEGDQPQHFGDGTRLSIL.

This clonotype appeared many times. The chain couples TRBV6-5 to TRBJ2-2, with D uncertain. Trimming pared 0 bases from V and 3 bases from J, leaving 8 bases between. The germline V gene has CDR1 MNHEY and CDR2 SVGAGI. The CDR3 has 15 amino acids. CDR3 nucleotide sequence: TGTGCCAGCAGTTACTCGATGTCCTACACCGGGGAGCTGTTTTTT. Translating gives CASSYSMSYTGELFF.

This clonotype was counted ten times or more. V and J are TRBV28 and TRBJ2-5; D is perhaps TRBD1 (5 bases). CDR1 is MDHEN and CDR2 is SYDVKM in the germline V gene. The CDR3 has 13 amino acids. Trimming removed 5 bases from V and 7 bases from J, with 14 bases in between. CDR3 DNA sequence: TGTGCCAGCAGTATGGACATTACCGGGACCCAGTACTTC. This sequence encodes CASSMDITGTQYF. The entire variable domain, with the rest obtained from reference TRBV28 and TRBJ2-5, is as follows: DVKVTQSSRYLVKRTGEKVFLECVQDMDHENMFWYRQDPGLGLRLIYFSYDVKMKEKGDIPEGYSVSREKKERFSLILESASTNQTSMYLCASSMDITGTQYFGPGTRLLVL.

This clonotype occurred many times. V is TRBV29-1 and J is TRBJ2-7; 7 bases fit TRBD1. This CDR3 comprises 16 residues. The ends lost 7 bases at V and 0 bases at J; junction bases unmatched: 15. Per the germline V gene, CDR1 is SQVTM and CDR2 is ANQGSEA. The CDR3 loop is CSARSGTELLSYEQYF. CDR3 DNA: TGCAGCGCCCGATCCGGGACAGAACTTCTCTCCTACGAGCAGTACTTC.